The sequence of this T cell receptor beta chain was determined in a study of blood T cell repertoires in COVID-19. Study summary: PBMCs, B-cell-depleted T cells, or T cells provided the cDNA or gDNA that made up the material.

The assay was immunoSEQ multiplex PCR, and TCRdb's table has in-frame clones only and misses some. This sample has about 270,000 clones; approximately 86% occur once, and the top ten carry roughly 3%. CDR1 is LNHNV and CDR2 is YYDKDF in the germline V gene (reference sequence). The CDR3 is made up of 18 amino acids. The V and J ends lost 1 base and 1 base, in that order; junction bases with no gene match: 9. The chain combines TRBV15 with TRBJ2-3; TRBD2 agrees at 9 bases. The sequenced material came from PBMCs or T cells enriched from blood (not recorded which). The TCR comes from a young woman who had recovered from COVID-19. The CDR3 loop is CATSRAFGGGAGTDTQYF. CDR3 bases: TGTGCCACCAGCAGAGCGTTTGGCGGGGGGGCTGGCACAGATACGCAGTATTTT.